This passage covers 7 T cell receptor beta chains from one sample sequenced in a study of blood T cell repertoires in COVID-19. Only in-frame clones appear in the TCRdb table, and some are missing; sequencing was by immunoSEQ multiplex PCR. The table includes around 160,000 clones, about nine tenths detected once. The sample taken for sequencing was peripheral blood. Source of these receptors: a human donor in a cohort sampled during active COVID-19.

This clone was counted a few times. The rearrangement joins TRBV19 to TRBJ2-1; 9 bases map to TRBD1. CDR1 and CDR2 (germline): LNHDA, SQIVND (reference sequence). The CDR3 has 14 residues. V was clipped by 5 bases and J by 6 bases; unmatched bases: 5. CDR3 coding DNA: TGTGCCAGTAGTCCCCGGGACAGGGTCAATGAGCAGTTCTTC. It encodes CASSPRDRVNEQFF.

This clone was seen repeatedly, ten times or more. J is TRBJ2-7 and V is TRBV2; perhaps TRBD2 as D (5 bases). Trimming removed 4 bases from V and 0 bases from J, with 16 bases in between. Germline V lookup: CDR1 SNHLY, CDR2 FYNNEI. CDR3 length: 16 residues. CDR3 sequence: CASSVLLAESSYEQYF. The CDR3 bases are TGTGCCAGCAGTGTATTGCTAGCCGAAAGCTCCTACGAGCAGTACTTC.

This clone occurred once. V is TRBV5-6 and J is TRBJ1-1; D is perhaps TRBD1 (5 bases). This CDR3 has 15 amino acids. V was shortened by 5 bases and J by 6 bases, with 20 bases between the two germline ends. The germline V gene has CDR1 SGHDT and CDR2 YYEEEE. CDR3: CASRMGGGNFAEAFF. CDR3 bases: TGTGCCAGCAGAATGGGTGGGGGGAATTTCGCTGAAGCTTTCTTT.

The CDR3 bases are TGTGCCAGCAGCGTCCGGGGGGGGCGACGGAACACCGGGGAGCTGTTTTTT. Protein: CASSVRGGRRNTGELFF. J is TRBJ2-2 and V is TRBV9, with 8 bases fitting TRBD2. This CDR3 region has 17 residues. The germline V gene encodes CDR1 SGDLS and CDR2 YYNGEE. J lost 1 base, V lost 2 bases, and 7 bases had no gene match.

The V and J genes are TRBV25-1 and TRBJ1-4; D call uncertain. Germline V gene sequence: CDR1 MGHDK, CDR2 SYGVNS. Trimming shortened V by 3 bases and J by 8 bases, and 16 bases separated the two germline ends. CDR3 size: 15 residues. The CDR3: CASSDVLSGGEKLFF. CDR3 DNA: TGTGCCAGCAGTGATGTTCTGTCAGGAGGGGAAAAACTGTTTTTT.

V is TRBV2 and J is TRBJ2-1; TRBD2 matches 8 bases. This CDR3 spans 18 amino acids. With 8 bases clipped from V and 3 bases from J, the junction kept 18 bases outside the gene matches. Germline lookup yields CDR1 SNHLY and CDR2 FYNNEI. The CDR3 DNA follows: TGTGCCAGCTCCACCCACGTCGGGACTAGGGTTGTCTACAATGAGCAGTTCTTC. The encoded protein is CASSTHVGTRVVYNEQFF.

V is TRBV5-4 and J is TRBJ1-1, with TRBD1 matching 10 bases. Germline V gene data show CDR1 as SGHNT and CDR2 as YYREEE (reference sequence). This CDR3 has 15 amino acids. With V trimmed by 0 bases and J by 5 bases, 4 bases remained unmatched. Written as DNA, the CDR3 is TGTGCCAGCAGCTTGGGGGGACAGGGGCCGACTGAAGCTTTCTTT. Translating gives CASSLGGQGPTEAFF.